These T cell receptor beta chains were read from a single sample in a study of OX40 agonist ivuxolimab in advanced cancers. TCRdb's table, derived via immunoSEQ multiplex PCR, lists solely in-frame clones and lacks some. In the table there are over 30,000 clones, roughly 82% of which are singletons. Sequencing used CD4+ or CD8+ T cells sorted from blood, obtained in a trial of the OX40 agonist ivuxolimab. Receptors were obtained from an adult with an advanced solid tumor such as melanoma, head and neck, liver or kidney cancer. Both conserved end residues are part of each CDR3. D genes are given only for firm matches. Where a row states a size, it is once, few, many or the class of an expanded clone; other rows omit it.

V: TRBV6-4
D: TRBD2
J: TRBJ2-7
size: NA
length: 14
CDR3: CASAPTSGSYEQYF
DNA: TGTGCCAGCGCCCCCACTAGCGGGAGTTACGAGCAGTACTTC

V: TRBV5-1
D: NA
J: TRBJ1-3
size: NA
length: 14
CDR3: CASRQEPSGNTIYF
DNA: TGCGCCAGCCGTCAGGAGCCCTCTGGAAACACCATATATTTT

V: TRBV18
D: NA
J: TRBJ1-4
size: NA
length: 12
CDR3: CASSPDGLLLFF
DNA: TGTGCCAGCTCACCAGACGGTCTACTGCTGTTTTTT

V: TRBV2
D: TRBD1
J: TRBJ1-4
size: NA
length: 13
CDR3: CASSGTGNEKLFF
DNA: TGTGCCAGCAGTGGGACAGGGAATGAAAAACTGTTTTTT

V: TRBV4-1
D: TRBD1
J: TRBJ1-1
size: NA
length: 17
CDR3: CASSQDRQGAQNTEAFF
DNA: TGCGCCAGCAGCCAAGATCGTCAGGGGGCGCAGAACACTGAAGCTTTCTTT

V: TRBV30
D: NA
J: TRBJ2-3
size: NA
length: 11
CDR3: CAWLWSDTQYF
DNA: TGTGCCTGGTTGTGGTCAGATACGCAGTATTTT

V: TRBV14
D: NA
J: TRBJ2-1
size: NA
length: 16
CDR3: CASSQDRGDSYNEQFF
DNA: TGTGCCAGCAGCCAAGATAGGGGGGACTCCTACAATGAGCAGTTCTTC

V: TRBV16
D: NA
J: TRBJ1-5
size: once
length: 13
CDR3: CASSQSLYQPQHF
DNA: TGTGCCAGCAGCCAATCGCTCTATCAGCCCCAGCATTTT

V: TRBV7-2
D: NA
J: TRBJ2-2
size: NA
length: 15
CDR3: CASSSRGSQTGELFF
DNA: TGTGCCAGCAGCTCCAGGGGTTCGCAGACCGGGGAGCTGTTTTTT

V: TRBV7-2
D: NA
J: TRBJ1-3
size: NA
length: 13
CDR3: CASFESGGNTIYF
DNA: TGTGCCAGCTTTGAGTCGGGCGGAAACACCATATATTTT

V: TRBV28
D: NA
J: TRBJ1-3
size: once
length: 15
CDR3: CASSLGRSSGNTIYF
DNA: TGTGCCAGCAGCCTGGGACGCTCCTCTGGAAACACCATATATTTT

V: TRBV5-1
D: TRBD2
J: TRBJ2-1
size: NA
length: 18
CDR3: CASSLDRRRSGGFNEQFF
DNA: TGCGCCAGCAGCTTGGACCGGAGGAGGAGCGGGGGGTTTAATGAGCAGTTCTTC

V: TRBV5-6
D: TRBD1
J: TRBJ1-4
size: NA
length: 17
CDR3: CASSLGQGVATNEKLFF
DNA: TGTGCCAGCAGCTTGGGACAGGGGGTTGCAACTAATGAAAAACTGTTTTTT

V: TRBV6-6
D: NA
J: TRBJ2-5
size: NA
length: 15
CDR3: CASSYDFNSPETQYF
DNA: TGTGCCAGCAGTTACGACTTCAACTCTCCAGAGACCCAGTACTTC

V: TRBV5-1
D: NA
J: TRBJ1-1
size: NA
length: 14
CDR3: CASRWGGGNTEAFF
DNA: TGCGCCAGCAGATGGGGTGGTGGCAACACTGAAGCTTTCTTT

V: TRBV15
D: TRBD1
J: TRBJ1-1
size: NA
length: 13
CDR3: CATSRDRGSEAFF
DNA: TGTGCCACCAGCCGGGACAGGGGGTCTGAAGCTTTCTTT

V: TRBV5-4
D: NA
J: TRBJ1-6
size: NA
length: 15
CDR3: CASSPPNGDNSPLHF
DNA: TGTGCCAGCAGCCCTCCAAACGGGGATAATTCACCCCTCCACTTT

V: TRBV6-4
D: NA
J: TRBJ2-2
size: NA
length: 14
CDR3: CASSDQRDTGELFF
DNA: TGTGCCAGCAGTGACCAGAGAGACACCGGGGAGCTGTTTTTT

V: TRBV7-3
D: NA
J: TRBJ2-5
size: NA
length: 13
CDR3: CASSLTYQETQYF
DNA: TGTGCCAGCAGCTTAACCTACCAAGAGACCCAGTACTTC

V: TRBV27
D: TRBD1
J: TRBJ2-3
size: NA
length: 15
CDR3: CASSFGDRVLDTQYF
DNA: TGTGCCAGCAGTTTTGGGGACAGGGTGTTGGATACGCAGTATTTT

V: TRBV21-1
D: NA
J: TRBJ2-5
size: few
length: 17
CDR3: CASSKERTGGRAQTQYF
DNA: TGTGCCAGCAGCAAAGAAAGGACAGGGGGTAGGGCGCAGACCCAGTACTTC

V: TRBV6-5
D: NA
J: TRBJ2-6
size: NA
length: 15
CDR3: CASRPTGSGANVLTF
DNA: TGTGCCAGCAGACCCACGGGCTCTGGGGCCAACGTCCTGACTTTC

V: TRBV27
D: TRBD1
J: TRBJ2-3
size: once
length: 15
CDR3: CASTRTGGGTDTQYF
DNA: TGTGCCAGCACCCGGACAGGGGGAGGCACAGATACGCAGTATTTT

V: TRBV15
D: NA
J: TRBJ1-6
size: once
length: 12
CDR3: CATSTINSPLHF
DNA: TGTGCCACCAGCACCATTAATTCACCCCTCCACTTT

V: TRBV10-2
D: NA
J: TRBJ1-6
size: NA
length: 14
CDR3: CASSPGPYNSPLHF
DNA: TGCGCCAGCAGCCCCGGACCGTATAATTCACCCCTCCACTTT

V: TRBV7-6
D: TRBD2
J: TRBJ2-1
size: NA
length: 16
CDR3: CASSLAVGGGGNEQFF
DNA: TGTGCCAGCAGCTTAGCGGTAGGCGGCGGGGGCAATGAGCAGTTCTTC

V: TRBV7-9
D: NA
J: TRBJ2-5
size: NA
length: 14
CDR3: CASSLQAREETQYF
DNA: TGTGCCAGCAGCTTACAGGCCAGGGAAGAGACCCAGTACTTC

V: TRBV19
D: NA
J: TRBJ1-1
size: NA
length: 14
CDR3: CASRSAGTLHEAFF
DNA: TGTGCCAGTAGGTCCGCCGGGACTCTCCATGAAGCTTTCTTT

V: TRBV5-4
D: NA
J: TRBJ2-6
size: NA
length: 16
CDR3: CASSWDAGSGANVLTF
DNA: TGTGCCAGCAGCTGGGACGCAGGCTCTGGGGCCAACGTCCTGACTTTC

V: TRBV6-5
D: TRBD2
J: TRBJ2-7
size: NA
length: 13
CDR3: CASWRGGLYEQYF
DNA: TGTGCCAGCTGGCGGGGGGGCCTATACGAGCAGTACTTC